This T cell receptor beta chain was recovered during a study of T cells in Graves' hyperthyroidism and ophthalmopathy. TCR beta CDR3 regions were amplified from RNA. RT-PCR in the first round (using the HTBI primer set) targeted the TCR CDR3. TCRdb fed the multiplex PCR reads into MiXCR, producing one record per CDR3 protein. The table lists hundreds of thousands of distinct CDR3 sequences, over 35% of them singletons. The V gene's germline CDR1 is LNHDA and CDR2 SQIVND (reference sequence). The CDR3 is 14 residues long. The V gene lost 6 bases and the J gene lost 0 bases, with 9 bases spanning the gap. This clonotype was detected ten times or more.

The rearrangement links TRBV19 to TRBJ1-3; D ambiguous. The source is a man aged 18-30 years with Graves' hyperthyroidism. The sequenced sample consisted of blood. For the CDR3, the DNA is TGTGCCAGTAGGTCGACCGCCTCTGGAAACACCATATATTTT. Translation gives CASRSTASGNTIYF.